Below are 26 T cell receptor beta chains sequenced from a single sample in a study of blood T cell repertoires in COVID-19. Profiled with immunoSEQ multiplex PCR; TCRdb holds only in-frame clones, not every one. Here the sample spans about 230,000 clones, around 84% being singletons. Sequenced sample: peripheral blood. These receptors were collected from a man between 40 and 49 years old with acute or convalescent COVID-19.

This clone occurred a few times. The CDR3 DNA reads TGTGCCAGCAGCCGGGACAGGGAAACTGAAGCTTTCTTT. Translation gives CASSRDRETEAFF. The chain combines TRBV6-5 with TRBJ1-1; 9 bases align to TRBD1. This CDR3 is built from 13 residues. J lost 5 bases, V lost 6 bases, and 4 bases had no gene match. Germline CDR1 MNHEY, CDR2 SVGAGI.

As DNA, the CDR3 is TGTGCCAGCAGCCCCCGCCTAGTTGGAAAACTGTTTTTT. Its translation: CASSPRLVGKLFF. The rearrangement joins TRBV3-1 (or the pseudogene TRBV3-2) to TRBJ1-4, with D uncertain. The CDR3 runs 13 residues. The V gene lost 4 bases and the J gene lost 10 bases, with 13 bases spanning the gap. The V gene's germline CDR1 is LGHDT and CDR2 YNNKEL (reference sequence).

The chain recombines TRBV11-2 with TRBJ2-2, with 7 bases fitting TRBD2. The CDR3 sequence is 18 residues long. CDR1 is SGHAT, CDR2 FQNNGV, per germline. The V segment lost 7 bases and the J segment 7 bases; nucleotides outside the gene matches: 21. CDR3 nucleotides: TGTGCCAGCAACCAGCGGGCTAGCGGCGCCTTACTGGGCGGGGAGCTGTTTTTT. It specifies CASNQRASGALLGGELFF.

The CDR3 region has the DNA TGTGCCAGCAGCCCGGGACTAGCGGGGGGCTACACCGGGGAGCTGTTTTTT. The encoded protein is CASSPGLAGGYTGELFF. This chain joins TRBV5-8 and TRBJ2-2; 15 bases map to TRBD2. After removal of 4 bases from V and 3 bases from J, the junction contained 4 bases not matched to a gene. This CDR3 has 17 residues. Germline assignment: CDR1 SGHTS and CDR2 YDEGEE.

The V gene is TRBV5-1, the J gene TRBJ1-6; D gene unclear. The length of the CDR3 is 14 residues. The V end was cut by 0 bases, the J end by 7 bases, with 8 bases between. Germline V gene data show CDR1 as SGHRS and CDR2 as YFSETQ. The CDR3 loop reads CASSLAGANSPLHF. CDR3 sequence (DNA): TGCGCCAGCAGCTTGGCTGGAGCCAATTCACCCCTCCACTTT.

The chain recombines TRBV5-4 with TRBJ1-2; the D gene is possibly TRBD1 (5 bases). CDR1 is SGHNT and CDR2 is YYREEE in the germline V gene (reference sequence). V lost 2 bases, J lost 3 bases, and 11 bases lay in between. The CDR3 sequence is 14 residues long. For the CDR3, the DNA is TGTGCCAGCAGCTTCCATGGGGGGGACTATGGCTACACCTTC. Translated: CASSFHGGDYGYTF.

CDR3 residues: CASSSRGLEGSPLHF. The CDR3 nucleotides read TGTGCCAGCAGTTCCAGGGGGCTAGAGGGTTCACCCCTCCACTTT. This chain links TRBV27 with TRBJ1-6; 8 bases map to TRBD1. The V gene end was trimmed by 4 bases and the J gene end by 9 bases; junction bases not matched to a gene: 8. This CDR3 has 15 amino acids. Germline V gene lookup returns CDR1 MNHEY and CDR2 SMNVEV (reference sequence).

This chain uses TRBV19 with TRBJ2-1; 8 nucleotides line up with TRBD2. Germline V gene sequence: CDR1 LNHDA, CDR2 SQIVND (reference sequence). The CDR3 loop spans 15 amino acids. Germline trimming cut 6 bases from V and 3 bases from J; bases unmatched to any gene: 7. The CDR3 DNA follows: TGTGCCAGTAGGTCCGGGGGGGGCGGCTACAATGAGCAGTTCTTC. It translates to CASRSGGGGYNEQFF.

In this sample, this clone turned up once. The chain has TRBV6-2 or TRBV6-3 and TRBJ2-1, with 7 bases matching TRBD1. The V and J ends lost 2 bases and 0 bases, in that order; junction bases with no gene match: 1. Germline V gene lookup returns CDR1 MNHEY and CDR2 SVGEGT. The CDR3 contains 15 residues. CDR3 coding DNA: TGTGCCAGCAGTTACGGACAGGCCTCCTACAATGAGCAGTTCTTC. Its protein is CASSYGQASYNEQFF.

The chain recombines TRBV2 with TRBJ1-4, with 9 bases matching TRBD1. With V trimmed by 7 bases and J by 8 bases, 8 bases remained unmatched. The CDR3 has 14 amino acids. Per germline, CDR1 SNHLY and CDR2 FYNNEI. The CDR3 here is CASNTQGAREKLFF. CDR3 bases: TGTGCCAGCAACACACAGGGGGCCAGAGAAAAACTGTTTTTT.

V gene TRBV10-3 combines with J gene TRBJ2-1, with D maybe TRBD2 (5 bases). Trimming pared 3 bases from V and 0 bases from J, leaving 9 bases between. Germline lookup yields CDR1 ENHRY and CDR2 SYGVKD. The CDR3 totals 15 residues. CDR3 nucleotide sequence: TGTGCCATCAGTGATCCGGGGAGCTCCTACAATGAGCAGTTCTTC. Its protein is CAISDPGSSYNEQFF.

The V gene is TRBV19, the J gene TRBJ1-1, with 7 bases aligning to TRBD1. Losses at the gene ends were 5 bases for V and 1 base for J; bases not matched to a gene: 4. Germline assignment: CDR1 LNHDA and CDR2 SQIVND (reference sequence). This CDR3 is 14 amino acids long. The CDR3 nucleotides read TGTGCCAGTAGTTTGGGACAGAAGAACACTGAAGCTTTCTTT. It translates to CASSLGQKNTEAFF.

The chain is built from TRBV19 and TRBJ1-5; weak D call: TRBD1 (5 bases). Trimming took off 3 bases at V and 2 bases at J, with 17 bases between the two ends. Germline V gene data show CDR1 as LNHDA and CDR2 as SQIVND (reference sequence). This CDR3 has 17 amino acids. The DNA of the CDR3 is TGTGCCAGTAGTATGGGCAGGGCTATCTCCGGCAATCAGCCCCAGCATTTT. Amino acid sequence: CASSMGRAISGNQPQHF.

This chain uses TRBV7-8 with TRBJ1-2; a weak D match, TRBD1 (5 bases). Germline assignment: CDR1 SGHVS and CDR2 FQNEAQ. The CDR3 totals 14 residues. The V end lost 0 bases, the J end lost 2 bases, and 7 bases lay between the germline ends. The CDR3 DNA reads TGTGCCAGCAGCTTAGCGGACACGAACTATGGCTACACCTTC. Its protein is CASSLADTNYGYTF.

Comments on this clone: Other nucleotide sequences from this sample produce the same CDR3. The chain carries TRBV7-3 and TRBJ2-2, with 7 positions matching TRBD2. Germline V gene lookup returns CDR1 SGHTA and CDR2 FQGTGA. The CDR3 has 14 amino acids. V was clipped by 3 bases and J by 2 bases; unmatched bases: 0. CDR3 nucleotides: TGTGCCAGCAGCTTGGGACTAAACACCGGGGAGCTGTTTTTT. It specifies CASSLGLNTGELFF.

The V and J genes are TRBV10-3 and TRBJ1-5; the match to TRBD1 covers 7 bases. Germline CDR1 is ENHRY and CDR2 is SYGVKD. The CDR3 length is 14 residues. V dropped 6 bases and J dropped 4; count of bases not matched to a gene: 6. CDR3 DNA: TGTGCCATCAGCCCATTGGGACAGAATCAGCCCCAGCATTTT. Translating it yields CAISPLGQNQPQHF.

This clone has more than one count but fewer than ten. V is TRBV19 and J is TRBJ2-2; perhaps TRBD1 as D (6 bases). Trimming removed 7 bases from V and 6 bases from J, with 15 bases in between. Germline V gene data show CDR1 as LNHDA and CDR2 as SQIVND (reference sequence). This CDR3 is 14 amino acids long. Here the CDR3 reads CASTWGNRAGELFF. The CDR3 DNA reads TGTGCCAGTACCTGGGGTAACAGGGCCGGGGAGCTGTTTTTT.

J is TRBJ1-1 and V is TRBV6-5; weak D call: TRBD1 (6 bases). Trimming shortened V by 6 bases and J by 1 base, and 9 bases separated the two germline ends. The CDR3 has 13 residues. Germline loops: CDR1 MNHEY, CDR2 SVGAGI. CDR3 nucleotide sequence: TGTGCCAGCAGAGGACAGAGGAACACTGAAGCTTTCTTT. Protein product: CASRGQRNTEAFF.

The V gene is TRBV7-2, the J gene TRBJ1-5; D not resolved. The CDR3 is made up of 15 amino acids. The ends were cut back, 5 bases at V and 3 bases at J, with 14 bases in the middle. Germline V gene sequence: CDR1 SGHTA, CDR2 FQGNSA. Here the CDR3 DNA reads TGTGCCAGCAGCCGGTGGGTGGAGAACAATCAGCCCCAGCATTTT. Amino acids: CASSRWVENNQPQHF.

The J gene is TRBJ2-5, the V gene TRBV7-2, with TRBD1 matching over 8 bases. The CDR3 is made up of 15 amino acids. V trimming: 4 bases; J trimming: 7 bases; junction bases outside the gene matches: 11. Looked up from germline, CDR1 is SGHTA and CDR2 is FQGNSA. The CDR3: CASSSNSGGYGTQYF. The DNA for the CDR3 is TGTGCCAGCAGCTCCAACTCAGGGGGCTACGGGACCCAGTACTTC.

Regarding this clone: Other DNA sequences within the sample encode an identical CDR3. The chain uses TRBV3-1 (or the pseudogene TRBV3-2) and TRBJ1-2; TRBD1 aligns across 8 bases. Germline-derived CDR1 and CDR2 are LGHDT and YNNKEL (reference sequence). The trim removed 1 base at V and 6 bases at J, leaving 1 base unmatched. The CDR3 runs to 13 residues. This CDR3 reads CASSQGQGHGYTF. The CDR3 bases are TGTGCCAGCAGCCAAGGACAGGGGCATGGCTACACCTTC.

V is TRBV5-4 and J is TRBJ1-2, with 8 bases identical to TRBD1. Germline V gives CDR1 SGHNT, CDR2 YYREEE (reference sequence). This CDR3 has 16 amino acids. Trimming cost V 4 bases and J 4 bases; bases outside gene matches: 12. CDR3 bases: TGTGCCAGCAGCAGCCCAGGACAGGGAGAGGGCTATGGCTACACCTTC. Protein sequence: CASSSPGQGEGYGYTF.

The rearrangement joins TRBV2 to TRBJ2-1, with D perhaps matching TRBD1 (7 bases). The CDR3 is made up of 15 amino acids. Germline V gives CDR1 SNHLY, CDR2 FYNNEI. V was pared by 6 bases and J by 0 bases, with 12 bases between. CDR3: CASREGTASYNEQFF. CDR3 DNA: TGTGCCAGCAGGGAGGGGACAGCCTCCTACAATGAGCAGTTCTTC. Full variable domain (outside the CDR3, taken from reference TRBV2 and TRBJ2-1): EPEVTQTPSHQVTQMGQEVILRCVPISNHLYFYWYRQILGQKVEFLVSFYNNEISEKSEIFDDQFSVERPDGSNFTLKIRSTKLEDSAMYFCASREGTASYNEQFFGPGTRLTVL.

The chain recombines TRBV2 with TRBJ1-6; no definite D call. CDR1 is SNHLY and CDR2 is FYNNEI in the germline V gene. The CDR3 has 11 residues. Trimming removed 6 bases at V and 9 bases at J, with 6 bases between. The CDR3 bases are TGTGCCAGCAGGGGAGGTTCACCCCTCCACTTT. As protein: CASRGGSPLHF.

V gene TRBV6-4 combines with J gene TRBJ1-1; no firm D call. Germline assignment: CDR1 MRHNA and CDR2 SNTAGT. V dropped 3 bases and J dropped 1 base, with 12 bases sitting between them. The CDR3 runs to 15 residues. The CDR3, as DNA: TGTGCCAGCAGTGAGAGGGCCTGGGGGAACACTGAAGCTTTCTTT. Its protein is CASSERAWGNTEAFF.

The chain joins TRBV7-9 to TRBJ2-3; possible D gene TRBD1, 6 bases. The CDR3 covers 15 residues. V lost 3 bases to trimming and J lost 1 base, with 11 bases between them. From germline, CDR1 is SEHNR and CDR2 FQNEAQ (reference sequence). CDR3 region: CASSFTGIGTDTQYF. The CDR3 coding sequence is TGTGCCAGCAGCTTCACAGGGATTGGCACAGATACGCAGTATTTT.